This is a list of T cell receptor beta chains from one sample in a study of CD8 T cell repertoires and HIV-1 epitope variants. No antigen has been assigned to these receptors. TCRdb's table, derived via immunoSEQ multiplex PCR, lists solely in-frame clones and lacks some. Here the sample spans some 6,000 clones, around 70% being singletons. The sequencing sample was made of cultured CD8+ T cells derived from PBMCs. These receptors were collected from a male donor with HIV. Each CDR3 is given with its conserved first and last residue. A D gene is named only where the DNA matches it firmly. Rows give clone size only sometimes, using once, few, many, or a class for an expanded clone.

V,J,D,size,CDR3,DNA
TRBV6-1,TRBJ2-7,-,-,CASSEGSSGYYEQYF,TGTGCCAGCAGTGAAGGTTCGAGCGGATACTACGAGCAGTACTTC
TRBV23-1,TRBJ2-7,-,-,CASSQSSSQGGYEQYF,TGCGCCAGCAGTCAATCATCGAGCCAGGGTGGATACGAGCAGTACTTC
TRBV5-1,TRBJ1-2,-,-,CASSLGGDYGYTF,TGCGCCAGCAGCTTGGGGGGCGACTATGGCTACACCTTC
TRBV28,TRBJ1-4,-,-,CASSQRRSANEKLFF,TGTGCCAGCAGCCAGCGGAGGTCGGCTAATGAAAAACTGTTTTTT
TRBV27,TRBJ2-3,-,-,CASSSWGTDTQYF,TGTGCCAGCAGTTCGTGGGGCACAGATACGCAGTATTTT
TRBV7-8,TRBJ2-2,TRBD1,-,CASSLGTGLTGELFF,TGTGCCAGCAGCTTGGGGACAGGGCTCACCGGGGAGCTGTTTTTT
TRBV19,TRBJ1-1,TRBD1,-,CASSPWTGDTEAFF,TGTGCCAGTAGTCCCTGGACAGGGGACACTGAAGCTTTCTTT
TRBV5-4,TRBJ2-1,-,-,CASSLGGNEQFF,TGTGCCAGCAGCTTGGGGGGGAATGAGCAGTTCTTC
TRBV25-1,TRBJ1-2,-,-,CASSEFGFGANYGYTF,TGTGCCAGCAGTGAATTTGGGTTTGGAGCTAACTATGGCTACACCTTC
TRBV5-6,TRBJ2-7,TRBD1,-,CASSRGQDYEQYF,TGTGCCAGCAGCCGGGGACAGGACTACGAGCAGTACTTC
TRBV6-4,TRBJ2-2,TRBD2,once,CASSDGLAHTGELFF,TGTGCCAGCAGTGACGGACTAGCCCACACCGGGGAGCTGTTTTTT
TRBV5-8,TRBJ2-1,TRBD2,few,CASSLDSGLDEQFF,TGTGCCAGCAGCTTGGATAGCGGGTTGGATGAGCAGTTCTTC
TRBV6-1,TRBJ1-6,-,-,CASSEASQGDNSPLHF,TGTGCCAGCAGTGAAGCCTCCCAGGGCGATAATTCACCCCTCCACTTT
TRBV19,TRBJ2-7,-,-,CASSNGQTYEQYF,TGTGCCAGTAGTAACGGACAGACTTACGAGCAGTACTTC
TRBV4-1,TRBJ2-7,TRBD2,few,CASSQLAGDHEQYF,TGCGCCAGCAGCCAACTAGCGGGAGACCACGAGCAGTACTTC
TRBV11-2,TRBJ1-5,-,-,CASSLAPAASNQPQHF,TGTGCCAGCAGCTTAGCCCCGGCGGCGAGCAATCAGCCCCAGCATTTT
TRBV5-4,TRBJ2-2,-,-,CASSLVWTLNTGELFF,TGTGCCAGCAGCTTGGTCTGGACTCTAAACACCGGGGAGCTGTTTTTT
TRBV12-1,TRBJ2-7,-,once,CASSFPGQDTPPLEQYF,TGTGCCAGCAGCTTTCCGGGACAGGATACGCCCCCCCTCGAGCAGTACTTC
TRBV9,TRBJ2-6,TRBD2,-,CASNTGRGANVLTF,TGTGCCAGCAATACCGGGAGGGGGGCCAACGTCCTGACTTTC
TRBV4-3,TRBJ2-4,-,-,CASSQGVRDIQYF,TGCGCCAGCAGCCAAGGGGTGAGGGACATTCAGTACTTC
TRBV5-5,TRBJ2-7,-,-,CASSSGTYEQYF,TGTGCCAGCAGCTCCGGGACCTACGAGCAGTACTTC
TRBV6-5,TRBJ2-2,-,-,CASSYSIGFTGELFF,TGTGCCAGCAGTTACTCGATAGGATTCACCGGGGAGCTGTTTTTT
TRBV9,TRBJ2-3,-,-,CASSVGGPSTDTQYF,TGTGCCAGCAGCGTGGGCGGGCCTAGCACAGATACGCAGTATTTT
TRBV6-6,TRBJ1-1,TRBD1,-,CASSHDREETAEAFF,TGTGCCAGCAGTCACGACAGGGAAGAAACTGCCGAAGCTTTCTTT
TRBV5-1,TRBJ2-7,-,large,CASSPELDYYEQYF,TGCGCCAGCAGCCCTGAGTTGGATTACTACGAGCAGTACTTC
TRBV5-6,TRBJ1-2,TRBD1,-,CASSLGGTGGTYTF,TGTGCCAGCAGCTTGGGCGGGACAGGGGGAACCTACACCTTC